This section outlines one T cell receptor (beta chain) sequence together with its context. Its antigen is not known. TCRdb's table, derived via immunoSEQ multiplex PCR, lists solely in-frame clones and lacks some. The sample shows under 150,000 clones, approximately 86% of them seen only once. The study drew the donors from its approximately 120-subject validation cohort, separate from the approximately 700-subject first cohort. This entry is derived from a study of cytomegalovirus exposure and HLA in healthy donors. Study at large: It was reported in a later analysis that the same platform had been used for the 110 or so validation repertoires as for the 550 to 700 first-cohort repertoires.

Study-level findings and limits: According to a later analysis, TCR clusters from the first cohort tended to co-occur in the 120 or so validation repertoires. Some TCR beta chains (around 160 of them) were listed as cytomegalovirus-associated.

Source material: PBMCs. The TCR comes from a man aged 18-30 years in good health and CMV-seropositive.

The CDR3 here is CASSTRDRGYSNQPQHF. CDR3 nucleotides: TGTGCCAGTAGTACCCGGGACAGGGGCTATAGCAATCAGCCCCAGCATTTT. The J gene is TRBJ1-5, the V gene TRBV19; 10 bases agree with TRBD1. V lost 4 bases and J lost 0; bases outside the gene matches: 6. Per germline, CDR1 LNHDA and CDR2 SQIVND (reference sequence). This CDR3 has 17 amino acids.